This T cell receptor beta chain was sequenced in a study of vaccination effects on CD4 cells after COVID-19. Study-wide context: Post-vaccine sample collection fell at a median of 72 days after the second dose.

Only in-frame clones appear in the TCRdb table, and some are missing; sequencing was by immunoSEQ multiplex PCR. Here the sample spans approximately 74,000 clones, over 65% being singletons. This clone occurred a few times. Its antigen is not identified. The same CDR3 also results from other DNA sequences found in this sample. At the end of around eleven days of culture, CD4+ T cells were isolated. Either the mRNA-1273 or the BNT162b2 vaccine was given to participants as two doses. Vaccine recipients had no previous SARS-CoV-2 infection; their nucleocapsid antibodies were negative. Each culture had half its medium swapped for IL-2 medium on days 3 and 7. V lost 3 bases to trimming and J lost 5 bases, with 4 bases between them. The CDR3 runs to 11 residues. CDR1 is KGHSH and CDR2 is LQKENI in the germline V gene.

This chain uses TRBV18 with TRBJ2-5; D is unclear. Source: CD4+ T cells from PBMCs cultured without peptide, taken after COVID-19 vaccination. The clonotype originates from a human donor who received a COVID-19 vaccine. The chain's CDR3 is CASSPGETQYF. CDR3 coding DNA: TGTGCCAGCTCACCGGGCGAGACCCAGTACTTC. The whole variable domain, remainder taken from reference TRBV18 and TRBJ2-5, is NAGVMQNPRHLVRRRGQEARLRCSPMKGHSHVYWYRQLPEEGLKFMVYLQKENIIDESGMPKERFSAEFPKEGPSILRIQQVVRGDSAAYFCASSPGETQYFGPGTRLLVL.